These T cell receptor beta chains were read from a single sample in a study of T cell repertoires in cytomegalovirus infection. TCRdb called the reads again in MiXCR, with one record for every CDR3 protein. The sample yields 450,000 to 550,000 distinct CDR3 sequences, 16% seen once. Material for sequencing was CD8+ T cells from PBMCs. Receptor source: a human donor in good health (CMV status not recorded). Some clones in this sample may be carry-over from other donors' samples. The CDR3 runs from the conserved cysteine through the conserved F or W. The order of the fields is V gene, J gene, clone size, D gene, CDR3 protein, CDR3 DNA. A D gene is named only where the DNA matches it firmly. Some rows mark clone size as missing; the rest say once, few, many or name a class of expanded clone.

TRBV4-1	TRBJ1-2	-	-	CASSQALPGLLNYGYTF	TGCGCCAGCAGCCAAGCCCTCCCGGGTCTCCTTAACTATGGCTACACCTTC
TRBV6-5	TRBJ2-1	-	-	CASSYSRTNEQFF	TGTGCCAGCAGTTACTCCCGGACTAATGAGCAGTTCTTC
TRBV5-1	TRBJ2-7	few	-	CASSLPTRSYEQYF	TGCGCCAGCAGCTTGCCGACCCGCTCCTACGAGCAGTACTTC
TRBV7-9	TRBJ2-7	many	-	CASSLGVPGEQYF	TGTGCCAGCAGCTTAGGAGTGCCCGGCGAGCAGTACTTC
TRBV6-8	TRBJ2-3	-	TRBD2	CASSLNGGGASADTQYF	TGTGCCAGCAGCCTTAACGGGGGGGGGGCTAGCGCAGATACGCAGTATTTT
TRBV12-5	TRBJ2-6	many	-	CASGLVGGPGANVLTF	TGTGCTAGTGGTTTGGTAGGTGGACCGGGGGCCAACGTCCTGACTTTC
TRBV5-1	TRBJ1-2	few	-	CASSLTAVNYGYTF	TGCGCCAGCAGCTTGACAGCTGTTAACTATGGCTACACCTTC
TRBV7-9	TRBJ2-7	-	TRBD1	CASSRTTDRAIQGGQYF	TGTGCCAGCAGCCGAACAACCGACAGGGCAATCCAAGGCGGGCAGTACTTC
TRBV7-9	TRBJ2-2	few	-	CASSLEVSRELFF	TGTGCCAGCAGCTTAGAGGTTTCTCGAGAGCTGTTTTTT
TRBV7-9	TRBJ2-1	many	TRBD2	CASSLLSGFSYNEQFF	TGTGCCAGCAGCTTACTTAGCGGGTTTTCCTACAATGAGCAGTTCTTC
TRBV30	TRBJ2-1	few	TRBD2	CAWRRESSYNEQFF	TGTGCCTGGAGGCGGGAGAGCTCCTACAATGAGCAGTTCTTC
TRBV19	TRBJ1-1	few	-	CASSNPPVGTPEAFF	TGTGCCAGTAGTAACCCTCCAGTGGGGACCCCTGAAGCTTTCTTT
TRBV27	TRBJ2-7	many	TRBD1	CASSLTGGKYEQYF	TGTGCCAGCAGTCTGACAGGGGGCAAGTACGAGCAGTACTTC
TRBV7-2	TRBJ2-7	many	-	CASSLRDSSSYEQYF	TGTGCCAGCAGCTTAAGGGACTCGAGCTCCTACGAGCAGTACTTC
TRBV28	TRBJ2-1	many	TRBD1	CASSFRDRDKINEQFF	TGTGCCAGCAGTTTCCGGGACAGGGATAAAATCAATGAGCAGTTCTTC
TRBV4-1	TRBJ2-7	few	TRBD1	CASSPLGTAEQYF	TGCGCCAGCAGCCCCCTGGGGACAGCCGAGCAGTACTTC
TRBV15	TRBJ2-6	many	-	CATSGRAGSLGANVLTF	TGTGCCACCAGCGGCCGGGCCGGCTCTCTGGGGGCCAACGTCCTGACTTTC
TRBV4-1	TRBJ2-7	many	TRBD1	CASSQEGQGVNEQYF	TGCGCCAGCAGCCAAGAAGGACAGGGGGTGAACGAGCAGTACTTC
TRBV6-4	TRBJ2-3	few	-	CASSVGLASTDTQYF	TGTGCCAGCAGTGTGGGGCTAGCGAGCACAGATACGCAGTATTTT
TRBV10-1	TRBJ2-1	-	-	CASSVARWGDEQFF	TGCGCCAGCAGTGTGGCCAGGTGGGGGGATGAGCAGTTCTTC
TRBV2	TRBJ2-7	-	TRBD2	CATSRGSGARYEQYF	TGTGCCACCTCGAGAGGTAGCGGGGCCAGATACGAGCAGTACTTC
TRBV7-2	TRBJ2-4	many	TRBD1	CASSDREPPKNIQYF	TGTGCCAGCAGCGACAGGGAACCCCCCAAAAACATTCAGTACTTC
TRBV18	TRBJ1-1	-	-	CASSPDLAATEAFF	TGTGCCAGCTCACCAGACCTGGCAGCCACTGAAGCTTTCTTT
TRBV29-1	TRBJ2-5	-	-	CSVERDSQETQYF	TGCAGCGTTGAACGGGACTCCCAAGAGACCCAGTACTTC
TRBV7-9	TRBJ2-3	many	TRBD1	CASSSTGGNADTQYF	TGTGCCAGCAGCTCGACAGGGGGCAACGCAGATACGCAGTATTTT
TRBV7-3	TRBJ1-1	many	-	CASSLTRGRANTEAFF	TGTGCCAGCAGCTTAACGCGGGGCAGGGCGAACACTGAAGCTTTCTTT
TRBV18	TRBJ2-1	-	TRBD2	CASSPGAGSGTSGYNEQFF	TGTGCCAGCTCACCGGGTGCCGGCTCGGGGACTAGCGGATACAATGAGCAGTTCTTC
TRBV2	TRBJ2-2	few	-	CASSEDLAGELFF	TGTGCCAGCAGTGAAGACTTAGCCGGGGAGCTGTTTTTT
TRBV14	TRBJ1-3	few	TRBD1	CASSQDGPKDRRAGNTIYF	TGTGCCAGCAGCCAAGATGGCCCCAAGGACAGGAGGGCTGGAAACACCATATATTTT
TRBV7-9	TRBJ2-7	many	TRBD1	CASSLGTGGKYEQYF	TGTGCCAGCAGCTTGGGGACAGGGGGCAAGTACGAGCAGTACTTC
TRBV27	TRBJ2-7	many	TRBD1	CASSLRTGHEQYF	TGTGCCAGCAGTCTTCGGACAGGCCACGAGCAGTACTTC
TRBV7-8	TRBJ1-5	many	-	CASSPAGVYSNQPQHF	TGTGCCAGCAGCCCGGCGGGGGTCTATAGCAATCAGCCCCAGCATTTT
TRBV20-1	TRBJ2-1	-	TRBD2	CSARDRTSGRASEQFF	TGCAGTGCTAGAGATCGCACTAGCGGGAGGGCCAGTGAGCAGTTCTTC
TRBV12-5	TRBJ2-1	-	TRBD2	CASALAGGYNEQFF	TGTGCTAGTGCCCTAGCGGGAGGGTACAATGAGCAGTTCTTC
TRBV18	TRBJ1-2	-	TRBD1	CASSPTDRGGYGYTF	TGTGCCAGCTCACCAACAGACAGGGGTGGATATGGCTACACCTTC
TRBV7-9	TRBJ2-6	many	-	CASSLVGGGANVLTF	TGTGCCAGCAGCTTAGTGGGTGGTGGGGCCAACGTCCTGACTTTC
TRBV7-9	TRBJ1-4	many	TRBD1	CASSSPQGAREKLFF	TGTGCCAGCAGCTCCCCCCAGGGGGCGAGGGAAAAACTGTTTTTT
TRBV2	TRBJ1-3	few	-	CASSPRGFGGHSGNTIYF	TGTGCCAGCAGTCCCCGAGGGTTTGGGGGGCACTCTGGAAACACCATATATTTT
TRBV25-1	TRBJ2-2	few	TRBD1	CASSAPRTGGTGELFF	TGTGCCAGCAGTGCCCCGCGGACAGGGGGCACCGGGGAGCTGTTTTTT
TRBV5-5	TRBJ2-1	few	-	CASSEGGSGAYNEQFF	TGTGCCAGCAGCGAGGGGGGGAGCGGGGCCTACAATGAGCAGTTCTTC
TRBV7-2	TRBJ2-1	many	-	CASSLVGAGRRTPTINNEQFF	TGTGCCAGCAGCTTAGTAGGGGCAGGGAGGCGTACTCCGACAATAAACAATGAGCAGTTCTTC
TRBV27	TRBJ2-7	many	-	CASSLGGGQDEQYF	TGTGCCAGCAGTTTAGGAGGTGGGCAGGACGAGCAGTACTTC
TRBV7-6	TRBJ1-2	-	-	CASSLGEGGGYTF	TGTGCCAGCAGCTTAGGGGAGGGGGGAGGCTACACCTTC
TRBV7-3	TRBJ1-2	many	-	CASSLTEGDGYTF	TGTGCCAGCAGCTTAACGGAAGGGGATGGCTACACCTTC
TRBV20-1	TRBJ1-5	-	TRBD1	CSAFSQGDGQPQHF	TGCAGTGCTTTTTCTCAGGGGGACGGTCAGCCCCAGCATTTT
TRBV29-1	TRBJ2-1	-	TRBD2	CSVTGLAGIYNEQFF	TGCAGCGTGACGGGACTAGCGGGGATCTACAATGAGCAGTTCTTC